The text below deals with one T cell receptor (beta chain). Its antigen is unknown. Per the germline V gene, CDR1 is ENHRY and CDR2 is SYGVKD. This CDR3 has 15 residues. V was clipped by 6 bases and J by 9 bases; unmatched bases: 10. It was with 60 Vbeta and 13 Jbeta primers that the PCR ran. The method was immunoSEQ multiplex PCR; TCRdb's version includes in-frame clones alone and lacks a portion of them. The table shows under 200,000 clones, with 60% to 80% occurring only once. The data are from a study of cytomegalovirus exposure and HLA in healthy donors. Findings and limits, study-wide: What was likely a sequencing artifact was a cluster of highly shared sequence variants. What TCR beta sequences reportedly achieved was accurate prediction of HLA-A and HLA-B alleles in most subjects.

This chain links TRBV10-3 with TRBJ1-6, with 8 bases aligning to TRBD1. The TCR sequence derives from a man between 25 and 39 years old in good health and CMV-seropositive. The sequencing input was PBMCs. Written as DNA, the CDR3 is TGTGCCATCAGACCGACAGGGGATGAGGTTTCACCCCTCCACTTT. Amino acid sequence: CAIRPTGDEVSPLHF.